This T cell receptor (beta chain) comes out of a study of identical twins. This clonotype was observed many times. Antigen: not known. Notes on the study in general: Twin-shared out-of-frame alpha sequences were enriched for low generation probability. Out-of-frame sharing of TCR alpha in monozygotic twins was underestimated by models. Less excess twin sharing appeared in beta out-of-frame sequences. Researchers caution that invariant MAIT and iNKT cells could partly confound zero-insertion analyses.

TCRdb itself ran the 5' RACE reads through MiXCR, one entry per CDR3 protein. The repertoire holds around 300,000 distinct CDR3 sequences, with approximately 8.5% as singletons. This CDR3 comprises 17 residues. The germline CDR1 and CDR2 sequences are MGHRA and YSYEKL. The ends lost 1 base at V and 6 bases at J; junction bases unmatched: 7. The data were also submitted as part of a second study, on yellow fever vaccine responses in identical twins.

The TCR sequence derives from a woman between 18 and 29 years old in good health. Sequencing used memory (CD45RO+) T cells sorted from blood. The J gene is TRBJ2-3, the V gene TRBV4-1; 13 nucleotides agree with TRBD2. This chain's CDR3 is CASSQGGTSGRGDTQYF. The CDR3 region has the DNA TGCGCCAGCAGCCAAGGCGGAACTAGCGGGAGGGGCGATACGCAGTATTTT.